The 10 T cell receptor beta chains presented below share a single source sample, sequenced in a study of radiation and T cells in renal cell carcinoma. Specified time point: baseline pretreatment blood. Noted treatment: 15 Gy SBRT to primary tumor, nephrectomy 4 weeks later. Repertoires were generated with immunoSEQ multiplex PCR, while TCRdb's copy carries only in-frame clones and drops some. The sample records 110,000 to 150,000 clones, around 78% being singletons. The sample was blood, taken from a patient whose treatment included radiotherapy and nephrectomy. These receptors were obtained from a woman between 45 and 60 years old with renal cell carcinoma.

The CDR3 DNA follows: TGCGCCAGCAGCTTGTCCCCCGGATCCGCCGGCTACGAGCAGTACTTC. Encoded protein: CASSLSPGSAGYEQYF. V gene TRBV5-1 combines with J gene TRBJ2-7; no definite D call. The CDR3 covers 16 residues. The ends were cut back, 1 base at V and 3 bases at J, with 17 bases in the middle. Germline V gene data show CDR1 as SGHRS and CDR2 as YFSETQ.

The chain links TRBV6-4 to TRBJ2-3; no clear D. The CDR3 consists of 14 residues. CDR1 is MRHNA and CDR2 is SNTAGT in the germline V gene. V lost 8 bases, J lost 1 base, and 13 bases lay in between. The CDR3: CASSEQGGTDTQYF. The CDR3 DNA reads as TGTGCCAGCTCAGAGCAAGGAGGCACAGATACGCAGTATTTT.

CDR3 DNA sequence: TGTGCCAGCAGTTTGCAGGGGTCGGCCACCGGGGAGCTGTTTTTT. As protein: CASSLQGSATGELFF. J is TRBJ2-2 and V is TRBV6-7; tentatively, D is TRBD1 (6 bases). TRBV6-7 is an ORF, with its function uncertain. This CDR3 has 15 residues. V was cut by 4 bases and J by 4 bases, with 13 bases left in between.

The genes are TRBV20-1 and TRBJ1-2, with D perhaps TRBD1 (6 bases). The CDR3 is made up of 11 amino acids. Germline assignment: CDR1 DFQATT and CDR2 SNEGSKA (reference sequence). Between the trimmed V and J ends, which lost 3 bases and 7 bases, there was a span of 9 bases. CDR3 sequence: CSASRGGGYTF. The CDR3, as DNA: TGCAGTGCTAGCAGGGGTGGTGGCTACACCTTC.

This rearrangement joins TRBV27 to TRBJ1-1; a weak D match, TRBD1 (5 bases). The germline V gene encodes CDR1 MNHEY and CDR2 SMNVEV (reference sequence). Trimming removed 2 bases from V and 1 base from J, with 11 bases in between. This CDR3 contains 15 residues. The CDR3 sequence: CASSLRWGGNTEAFF. CDR3 nucleotides: TGTGCCAGCAGTTTACGGTGGGGGGGGAACACTGAAGCTTTCTTT.

The chain combines TRBV2 with TRBJ2-3; 11 bases map to TRBD1. The CDR3 spans 16 residues. Losses at the gene ends were 1 base for V and 4 bases for J; bases not matched to a gene: 4. Germline V gene data show CDR1 as SNHLY and CDR2 as FYNNEI. CDR3: CASSEVGTGGADTQYF. Here the CDR3 DNA reads TGTGCCAGCAGTGAAGTGGGGACAGGGGGGGCAGATACGCAGTATTTT.

This chain joins TRBV4-3 and TRBJ1-4; unclear D gene. Germline CDR1 LGHNA, CDR2 YSLEER. Deletions cut 2 bases from V and 4 bases from J, with 17 bases between. CDR3 length: 17 amino acids. The CDR3 sequence: CASSQKGGGKYNEKLFF. CDR3 nucleotide sequence: TGCGCCAGCAGCCAAAAAGGAGGAGGGAAATATAATGAAAAACTGTTTTTT.

The chain combines TRBV11-3 with TRBJ2-7; 8 nucleotides align to TRBD1. This CDR3 contains 16 residues. V was clipped by 0 bases and J by 3 bases; unmatched bases: 7. In germline, CDR1 is SGHNT, CDR2 YENEEA. In nucleotides, the CDR3 is TGTGCCAGCAGCTTAGACGCCGGGACAGGCCTCTACGAGCAGTACTTC. This gives the protein CASSLDAGTGLYEQYF.

The V gene is TRBV2, the J gene TRBJ1-6; D gene unclear. V lost 4 bases and J lost 6, with 10 bases in between. The V gene's germline CDR1 is SNHLY and CDR2 FYNNEI. The CDR3 extends over 14 amino acids. The CDR3 DNA is TGTGCCAGCAGTGCCGGGAGCCCTAATTCACCCCTCCACTTT. Translating gives CASSAGSPNSPLHF.

This clone is a singleton in its sample. The chain links TRBV7-8 to TRBJ2-5; weak D call: TRBD2 (5 bases). In germline, CDR1 is SGHVS, CDR2 FQNEAQ. This CDR3 has 15 residues. V was pared by 4 bases and J by 1 base, with 13 bases between. The CDR3 loop is CASSSRSGGQETQYF. DNA for the CDR3: TGTGCCAGCAGCTCCAGGAGTGGAGGCCAAGAGACCCAGTACTTC. Using reference TRBV7-8 and TRBJ2-5 for the parts outside the CDR3, the full variable domain is GAGVSQSPRYKVAKRGQDVALRCDPISGHVSLFWYQQALGQGPEFLTYFQNEAQLDKSGLPSDRFFAERPEGSVSTLKIQRTQQEDSAVYLCASSSRSGGQETQYFGPGTRLLVL.